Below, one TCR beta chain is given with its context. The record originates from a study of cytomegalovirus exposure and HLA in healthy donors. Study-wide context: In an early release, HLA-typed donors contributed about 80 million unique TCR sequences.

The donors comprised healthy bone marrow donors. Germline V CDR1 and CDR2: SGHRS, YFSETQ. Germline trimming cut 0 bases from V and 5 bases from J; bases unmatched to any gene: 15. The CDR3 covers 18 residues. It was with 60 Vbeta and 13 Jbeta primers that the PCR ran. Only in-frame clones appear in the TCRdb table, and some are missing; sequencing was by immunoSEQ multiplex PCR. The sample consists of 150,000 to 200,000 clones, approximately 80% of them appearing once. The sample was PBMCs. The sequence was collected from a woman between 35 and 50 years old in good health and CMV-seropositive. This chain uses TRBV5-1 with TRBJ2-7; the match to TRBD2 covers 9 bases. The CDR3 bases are TGCGCCAGCAGCTTGGAATGGGTGGGTAGCGGGAGCCCTAACGAGCAGTACTTC. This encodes CASSLEWVGSGSPNEQYF.